The 23 T cell receptor beta chains reported below all come from one sample, sequenced in a study of technical replicates of blood from a handful of donors. Clones were sequenced by immunoSEQ multiplex PCR, and TCRdb holds only the in-frame ones, with some missing. The data show 67,000 or so clones, roughly 92% seen once. Specimen: T cells isolated from PBMCs. These receptor sequences come from a human donor in good health.

The chain recombines TRBV10-3 with TRBJ2-1, with D perhaps matching TRBD2 (5 bases). Germline lookup yields CDR1 ENHRY and CDR2 SYGVKD. V was clipped by 7 bases and J by 1 base, with 11 bases between them. This CDR3 spans 14 amino acids. CDR3 in amino acids: CAIKRTSSYNEQFF. CDR3 sequence (DNA): TGTGCCATCAAAAGGACTTCATCCTACAATGAGCAGTTCTTC.

The chain uses TRBV30 and TRBJ2-7, with D uncertain. This CDR3 comprises 15 residues. Germline values: CDR1 GTSNPN, CDR2 SVGIG (reference sequence). V was shortened by 4 bases and J by 2 bases, with 18 bases between the two germline ends. The CDR3 coding sequence is TGTGCCTGGACCCATCCCGCACTTTCCCCCTACGAGCAGTACTTC. Translated: CAWTHPALSPYEQYF.

In its sample, this clone was seen once. The genes are TRBV27 and TRBJ2-1; a possible D gene is TRBD1 (5 bases). Germline-derived CDR1 and CDR2 are MNHEY and SMNVEV (reference sequence). Between the trimmed V and J ends, which lost 5 bases and 1 base, there was a span of 12 bases. CDR3 length: 15 residues. The CDR3 reads CASSLLGVSYNEQFF. In DNA, the CDR3 is TGTGCCAGCAGTCTCCTAGGGGTTTCCTACAATGAGCAGTTCTTC.

This chain uses TRBV27 with TRBJ2-1; 9 bases map to TRBD2. V trimming: 3 bases; J trimming: 1 base; junction bases outside the gene matches: 16. Germline-derived CDR1 and CDR2 are MNHEY and SMNVEV (reference sequence). The CDR3 is 20 residues long. The chain's CDR3 is CASSFSVRREGPLSYNEQFF. CDR3 nucleotide sequence: TGTGCCAGCAGTTTTAGTGTACGGCGGGAGGGCCCCCTTTCCTACAATGAGCAGTTCTTC.

This rearrangement joins TRBV29-1 to TRBJ1-2, with TRBD1 as a possible D gene (6 bases). The CDR3 is 12 amino acids. CDR1 SQVTM and CDR2 ANQGSEA come from the germline V gene. V was clipped by 3 bases and J by 6 bases, with 11 bases between them. DNA for the CDR3: TGCAGCGTTGACGCAGGGACAAATGGCTACACCTTC. This codes for CSVDAGTNGYTF.

The chain uses TRBV7-2 and TRBJ2-2; possible D gene TRBD1, 6 bases. The germline gives CDR1 SGHTA, CDR2 FQGNSA. Trimming took 5 bases from V and 5 from J, leaving 12 bases between them. This CDR3 has 14 residues. CDR3 nucleotide sequence: TGTGCCAGCAGCCGGTCAGGGGCAACCGGGGAGCTGTTTTTT. Translating it yields CASSRSGATGELFF.

The chain recombines TRBV7-2 with TRBJ2-7, with 7 bases that match TRBD1. V trimming: 1 base; J trimming: 2 bases; junction bases outside the gene matches: 5. CDR3 size: 15 residues. Germline loops: CDR1 SGHTA, CDR2 FQGNSA. The CDR3 DNA reads as TGTGCCAGCAGCTTAGGGGACAGAGATACCTACGAGCAGTACTTC. It is translated as CASSLGDRDTYEQYF.

This chain links TRBV6-1 with TRBJ2-2, with D hard to call. Germline V gives CDR1 MNHNS, CDR2 SASEGT. V lost 3 bases, J lost 1 base, and 6 bases lay in between. The CDR3 runs to 14 residues. CDR3 sequence: CASSDLRNTGELFF. Here the CDR3 DNA reads TGTGCCAGCAGTGACCTTAGGAACACCGGGGAGCTGTTTTTT.

This clone was picked up one time. V and J are TRBV28 and TRBJ2-7, with 9 bases that match TRBD1. Trimming at V came to 3 bases and at J to 2 bases, leaving 20 bases not matched to a gene. The CDR3 has 20 residues. Germline V gives CDR1 MDHEN, CDR2 SYDVKM. The CDR3 DNA is TGTGCCAGCAGTTTTCCGACCGCAGTACAGGGGGCAAGTTGGACCTACGAGCAGTACTTC. Its protein product is CASSFPTAVQGASWTYEQYF.

This chain uses TRBV15 with TRBJ2-1, with 7 bases aligning to TRBD2. This CDR3 region has 17 residues. Germline CDR1 is LNHNV and CDR2 is YYDKDF (reference sequence). V trimming: 1 base; J trimming: 0 bases; junction bases outside the gene matches: 6. The CDR3: CATSRGWRGSSYNEQFF. CDR3 DNA: TGTGCCACCAGCAGAGGCTGGCGCGGGAGCTCCTACAATGAGCAGTTCTTC. Full variable domain (outside the CDR3, taken from reference TRBV15 and TRBJ2-1): DAMVIQNPRYQVTQFGKPVTLSCSQTLNHNVMYWYQQKSSQAPKLLFHYYDKDFNNEADTPDNFQSRRPNTSFCFLDIRSPGLGDTAMYLCATSRGWRGSSYNEQFFGPGTRLTVL.

In DNA form, the CDR3 reads TGCAGCGCCGACTTTGGGGACTCCACAGATACGCAGTATTTT. Amino acid sequence: CSADFGDSTDTQYF. The chain uses TRBV29-1 and TRBJ2-3; perhaps TRBD2 as D (6 bases). Trimming stripped 7 bases from V and 2 bases from J, with 16 bases between. There are 14 residues in the CDR3. Germline V gene sequence: CDR1 SQVTM, CDR2 ANQGSEA.

The genes are TRBV6-1 and TRBJ2-2; TRBD1 matches at 10 bases. J was trimmed by 8 bases and V by 4 bases; bases with no gene match: 7. CDR1 is MNHNS, CDR2 SASEGT, per germline. The CDR3 has 15 amino acids. The CDR3 sequence: CASSATGTGVGELFF. DNA for the CDR3: TGTGCCAGCAGTGCCACCGGGACAGGGGTAGGGGAGCTGTTTTTT.

This chain connects TRBV29-1 to TRBJ2-3; no clear D. Germline CDR1 is SQVTM and CDR2 is ANQGSEA. Trimming removed 4 bases at V and 0 bases at J, with 8 bases between. The CDR3 has 13 amino acids. CDR3 DNA sequence: TGCAGCGTTGGCGGAACTAGCACAGATACGCAGTATTTT. This translates into CSVGGTSTDTQYF.

This clone appeared once. The genes are TRBV11-2 and TRBJ1-4, with D tentatively TRBD1 (6 bases). The V gene's germline CDR1 is SGHAT and CDR2 FQNNGV. This CDR3 has 16 amino acids. V lost 2 bases to trimming and J lost 8 bases, with 18 bases between them. The CDR3 reads CASSLNPSAGGEKLFF. The CDR3 nucleotides are TGTGCCAGCAGCTTAAATCCCAGCGCTGGGGGCGAAAAACTGTTTTTT.

The sample holds one count of this clone. The chain combines TRBV11-2 with TRBJ2-1, with TRBD2 identical over 11 bases. The CDR3 consists of 16 residues. V gave up 2 bases and J gave up 4 bases; unmatched junction bases: 4. Germline V gene data show CDR1 as SGHAT and CDR2 as FQNNGV. The CDR3 coding sequence is TGTGCCAGCAGCTTATTTCTAGCGGGAGGATACAATGAGCAGTTCTTC. Translating gives CASSLFLAGGYNEQFF.

This chain links TRBV5-6 with TRBJ2-2; possibly TRBD2 for D (5 bases). V was pared by 2 bases and J by 6 bases, with 11 bases between. Germline loops: CDR1 SGHDT, CDR2 YYEEEE. The CDR3 is 14 residues long. The CDR3 DNA reads as TGTGCCAGCAGCTTTAGCCGGGATGCCGGGGAGCTGTTTTTT. Its protein is CASSFSRDAGELFF. The whole variable domain, filled in from reference TRBV5-6 and TRBJ2-2, reads DAGVTQSPTHLIKTRGQQVTLRCSPKSGHDTVSWYQQALGQGPQFIFQYYEEEERQRGNFPDRFSGHQFPNYSSELNVNALLLGDSALYLCASSFSRDAGELFFGEGSRLTVL.

The DNA for the CDR3 is TGTGCCAGCAGTCCGACAGGGGAAGGAGAGACCCAGTACTTC. Translating gives CASSPTGEGETQYF. The V gene is TRBV27, the J gene TRBJ2-5, with 8 bases matching TRBD1. The CDR3 is 14 residues long. From germline, CDR1 is MNHEY and CDR2 SMNVEV (reference sequence). V lost 5 bases, J lost 4 bases, and 6 bases stayed unmatched.

The chain uses TRBV27 and TRBJ1-2, with D unclear. V shed 3 bases and J shed 0 bases, with 8 bases lying between them. This CDR3 comprises 14 residues. Looked up from germline, CDR1 is MNHEY and CDR2 is SMNVEV (reference sequence). CDR3 loop: CASSFQGANYGYTF. CDR3 DNA: TGTGCCAGCAGTTTCCAAGGAGCTAACTATGGCTACACCTTC.

The V gene is TRBV19, the J gene TRBJ1-1; maybe TRBD1 (5 bases). Germline CDR1 reads LNHDA; CDR2 reads SQIVND (reference sequence). V was clipped by 6 bases and J by 2 bases, with 13 bases between them. The CDR3 has 14 residues. In nucleotides, the CDR3 is TGTGCCAGTAGACCCAGGGAGGTAAACACTGAAGCTTTCTTT. This gives the protein CASRPREVNTEAFF.

This clone was observed once. One end of the junction is discordant with germline, which a read error may explain. This sequence joins TRBV7-9 and TRBJ2-1; no definite D call. The germline V gene has CDR1 SEHNR and CDR2 FQNEAQ (reference sequence). The CDR3 is 12 residues long. DNA for the CDR3: TGTGCCAGCAGCTTAGGGCAGAATGCGCAGTTCTTC. Encoded protein: CASSLGQNAQFF. The entire variable domain, with the rest obtained from reference TRBV7-9 and TRBJ2-1, is as follows: DTGVSQNPRHKITKRGQNVTFRCDPISEHNRLYWYRQTLGQGPEFLTYFQNEAQLEKSRLLSDRFSAERPKGSFSTLEIQRTEQGDSAMYLCASSLGQNAQFFGPGTRLTVL.

The V gene is TRBV6-1, the J gene TRBJ2-3; 7 bases align to TRBD2. Trimming at V came to 11 bases and at J to 4 bases, leaving 12 bases not matched to a gene. Germline V gene lookup returns CDR1 MNHNS and CDR2 SASEGT. The CDR3 runs to 14 residues. The CDR3: CAGTEGRESDTQYF. In DNA form, the CDR3 reads TGTGCCGGCACGGAAGGGAGGGAATCAGATACGCAGTATTTT.

This clone was counted a single time. The rearrangement uses TRBV11-2 and TRBJ1-2; the D gene is possibly TRBD1 (6 bases). Germline lookup yields CDR1 SGHAT and CDR2 FQNNGV. V was pared by 5 bases and J by 4 bases, with 23 bases between. The CDR3 is made up of 17 amino acids. The chain's CDR3 is CASSERISGVVPYGYTF. In DNA form, the CDR3 reads TGTGCCAGCAGCGAGCGAATTTCAGGGGTGGTTCCCTATGGCTACACCTTC.

This sequence joins TRBV20-1 and TRBJ2-7, with a weak D call TRBD2 (5 bases). V was trimmed by 7 bases and J by 6 bases, leaving 13 bases between them. Germline values: CDR1 DFQATT, CDR2 SNEGSKA (reference sequence). There are 11 residues in the CDR3. CDR3 DNA: TGCAGTGGTACTAGTTTAGGCGAGCAGTACTTC. As protein: CSGTSLGEQYF.